Listed below are T cell receptor beta chains from one sample, sequenced in a study of beta chain features in type 1 diabetes. The protocol was immunoSEQ multiplex PCR, while the TCRdb copy is restricted to in-frame clones and leaves out a portion. The sample has 300,000 or so clones; around 8.5% are singletons. Sequences were obtained from central memory CD4+ T cells from blood. The receptors derive from a man aged 25 to 40 with type 1 diabetes. Each CDR3 is given with its conserved first and last residue. Each record gives: V gene, CDR3 length, D gene, J gene, clone size, CDR3 DNA, CDR3 protein. D genes are given only for firm matches. Some rows have no size entry. The others give once, few or many, or a class for an expanded clone.

TRBV7-9	14	-	TRBJ2-7	few	TGTGCCAGCAGCTGGATGACTGGGCCCTACGAGCAGTACTTC	CASSWMTGPYEQYF
TRBV23-1	13	-	TRBJ2-7	-	TGCGCCAGCACCCACTCGACGGAATACGAGCAGTACTTC	CASTHSTEYEQYF
TRBV11-2	14	-	TRBJ1-1	-	TGTGCCAGCAGCCCCTTCCAAGGGGGTACTGAAGCTTTCTTT	CASSPFQGGTEAFF
TRBV9	13	TRBD1	TRBJ2-7	-	TGTGCCAGCAGCCGGGACAGGCCCTACGAGCAGTACTTC	CASSRDRPYEQYF
TRBV28	14	-	TRBJ2-5	few	TGTGCCAGCAGCCGCCAGGACAGAAAAGAGACCCAGTACTTC	CASSRQDRKETQYF
TRBV28	13	-	TRBJ1-1	few	TGTGCCAGCACCGTCTCAGATACCGCTGAAGCTTTCTTT	CASTVSDTAEAFF
TRBV5-8	15	-	TRBJ1-6	-	TGTGCCAGCAGCTTAGCGCAGGTCGGTGATTCACCCCTCCACTTT	CASSLAQVGDSPLHF
TRBV6-6	13	-	TRBJ2-5	few	TGTGCCAGCAGCCAGGGATCCGCAGAGACCCAGTACTTC	CASSQGSAETQYF
TRBV20-1	10	-	TRBJ2-5	-	TGCAGTGCTTCTGAAGAGACCCAGTACTTC	CSASEETQYF
TRBV5-1	13	-	TRBJ2-1	-	TGCGCCAGCAGCTTTAGGGAGCGGGATGAGCAGTTCTTC	CASSFRERDEQFF
TRBV18	13	-	TRBJ2-7	-	TGTGCCAGCTCACAAAGTACGGCGGCCGAGCAGTACTTC	CASSQSTAAEQYF
TRBV30	13	-	TRBJ2-5	few	TGTGCCTGGAGTAGGGGGACTCCAGAGACCCAGTACTTC	CAWSRGTPETQYF
TRBV4-2	15	TRBD2	TRBJ2-7	-	TGTGCCAGCAGCCCAGGCGGGGGGCTTTCCTACGAGCAGTACTTC	CASSPGGGLSYEQYF
TRBV15	20	TRBD1	TRBJ1-4	many	TGTGCCACCAGCAGACCTCCGAGTCCCGGGACAGGGGGCGGATGGGAAAAACTGTTTTTT	CATSRPPSPGTGGGWEKLFF
TRBV5-6	12	-	TRBJ2-1	-	TGTGCCAGCAGCTTGGACCGGAATGAGCAGTTCTTC	CASSLDRNEQFF
TRBV18	16	-	TRBJ2-5	-	TGTGCCAGCTCACCAAGGGGTTACCAAGGGGAAGAGACCCAGTACTTC	CASSPRGYQGEETQYF
TRBV2	14	TRBD1	TRBJ1-4	-	TGTGCCAGCAGGCCCGGGACAGCCTTCGAAAAACTGTTTTTT	CASRPGTAFEKLFF
TRBV19	16	-	TRBJ2-6	-	TGTGCCAGTAGTATAAGGGTAGGGACTGGGGCCAACGTCCTGACTTTC	CASSIRVGTGANVLTF
TRBV7-2	16	-	TRBJ2-1	many	TGTGCCAGCAGCCGGTCCGGGACTGCTCTCTACAATGAGCAGTTCTTC	CASSRSGTALYNEQFF
TRBV27	13	-	TRBJ1-5	few	TGTGCCAGCAGTACGGACAGAAATCAGCCCCAGCATTTT	CASSTDRNQPQHF
TRBV29-1	18	TRBD1	TRBJ1-2	few	TGCAGCGTTGATGAACCCCGGGACAGGAGGACTTCTAACTATGGCTACACCTTC	CSVDEPRDRRTSNYGYTF
TRBV7-2	12	-	TRBJ2-3	few	TGTGCCAGCAGCTTTCAGCGGGATACGCAGTATTTT	CASSFQRDTQYF
TRBV9	16	-	TRBJ1-3	-	TGTGCCAGCAGCGTAGGAACCGCAGGCTCTGGAAACACCATATATTTT	CASSVGTAGSGNTIYF
TRBV2	13	-	TRBJ2-1	few	TGTGCCAGCAGCCCCGGACCGTTCAGTGAGCAGTTCTTC	CASSPGPFSEQFF
TRBV15	17	TRBD1	TRBJ1-5	-	TGTGCCACCAGCAGAGGGTATGACGGACAGGGAGGTCAGCCCCAGCATTTT	CATSRGYDGQGGQPQHF